This is a list of T cell receptor beta chains from one sample in a study of radiation and T cells in renal cell carcinoma. Clones were sequenced by immunoSEQ multiplex PCR, and TCRdb holds only the in-frame ones, with some missing. Among 150,000 or so clones listed, 70% to 90% were seen once. Sequenced here: blood, sampled from a patient whose treatment included radiotherapy and nephrectomy. The receptor set was obtained from a woman aged 45 to 65 with renal cell carcinoma. CDR3s include the opening cysteine and the closing phenylalanine or tryptophan. The D gene is left open where the match is weak. Clone size is stated in some rows and not others, as once, few, many or a class when expanded.

J | D | size | V | DNA | CDR3
TRBJ2-1 | . | . | TRBV6-1 | TGTGCCAGCAGAGAACCACAGGGTCGCTCCTACAATGAGCAGTTCTTC | CASREPQGRSYNEQFF
TRBJ2-7 | . | . | TRBV5-5 | TGTGCCAGCAGCTTGGGCCTATTCAGGAACGAGCAGTACTTC | CASSLGLFRNEQYF
TRBJ2-3 | TRBD1 | . | TRBV28 | TGTGCCAGCAGTACCGGACAGGGCAGCACAGATACGCAGTATTTT | CASSTGQGSTDTQYF
TRBJ1-5 | TRBD1 | . | TRBV5-1 | TGCGCCAGCCACCCACGGGACAGGGGAATATTGAGCAATCAGCCCCAGCATTTT | CASHPRDRGILSNQPQHF
TRBJ1-2 | . | once | TRBV10-3 | TGTGCCATCGATAGGGGGGACTATGGCTACACCTTC | CAIDRGDYGYTF
TRBJ2-7 | TRBD1 | . | TRBV28 | TGTGCCAGCAGTGGACCGGGACAGGGGGCGGGCGAGCAGTACTTC | CASSGPGQGAGEQYF
TRBJ2-1 | . | . | TRBV2 | TGTGCCAGCACCTTCGGGGATGAGCAGTTCTTC | CASTFGDEQFF
TRBJ2-7 | . | . | TRBV14 | TGTGCCAGCAGTAGAAACTCACTCTGGTACGAGCAGTACTTC | CASSRNSLWYEQYF
TRBJ2-7 | . | . | TRBV2 | TGTGCCAGCAGTGATGATGTTGCAGTACGGGACGAGCAGTACTTC | CASSDDVAVRDEQYF
TRBJ2-7 | TRBD1 | . | TRBV2 | TGTGCCAGCAGGCCGGACAGGAACTCCTACGAGCAGTACTTC | CASRPDRNSYEQYF
TRBJ1-1 | . | . | TRBV6-4 | TGTGCCAGCAGTGACTGGCCCGGGGCTGAAGCTTTCTTT | CASSDWPGAEAFF
TRBJ2-1 | . | once | TRBV5-1 | TGCGCCAGCAGCCCCCGGTCCCTGGGAGATGAGCAGTTCTTC | CASSPRSLGDEQFF
TRBJ1-3 | . | . | TRBV5-1 | TGCGCCAGCAGCTTGTTCGGGGGCAGGGGCGCTACTGGAAACACCATATATTTT | CASSLFGGRGATGNTIYF
TRBJ1-1 | . | . | TRBV30 | TGTGCCAGTCGCCGCCAGGACACTGAAGCTTTCTTT | CASRRQDTEAFF
TRBJ2-5 | TRBD2 | . | TRBV5-1 | TGCGCCAGCAGCCCCGGCTGGGGCACCGGGACTAGCGGGAGAAGGGAGACCCAGTACTTC | CASSPGWGTGTSGRRETQYF
TRBJ2-3 | TRBD1 | . | TRBV28 | TGTGCCAGCAGTACCAGGGGGCAGGGAGATACGCAGTATTTT | CASSTRGQGDTQYF
TRBJ2-5 | TRBD2 | . | TRBV4-2 | TGTGCCAGCAGCCAAGGTACTAGCGGGGACTGGGAGACCCAGTACTTC | CASSQGTSGDWETQYF
TRBJ1-2 | . | . | TRBV5-1 | TGCGCCAGCAGCCCAAAGGTCGGGACGGCAAGCGGCTACACCTTC | CASSPKVGTASGYTF
TRBJ1-4 | TRBD1 | once | TRBV28 | TGTGCCAGCAGTTTCATGACAGGGGGGTTAGAAAAACTGTTTTTT | CASSFMTGGLEKLFF
TRBJ2-7 | . | . | TRBV10-3 | TGTGCCATCAGTGGTCAGGGCACAGACTACGAGCAGTACTTC | CAISGQGTDYEQYF
TRBJ2-2 | . | . | TRBV9 | TGTGCCAGCAGCCCTTTGGGGATGGTCGGGGAGCTGTTTTTT | CASSPLGMVGELFF
TRBJ2-7 | TRBD1 | . | TRBV10-3 | TGTGCCACTACAGGGGGACCAGGGACAGTCCCCGAGCAGTACTTC | CATTGGPGTVPEQYF
TRBJ2-7 | . | . | TRBV5-1 | TGCGCCAGCAGCTTGACTCTGTCGCGGGCAAGGGACGAGCAGTACTTC | CASSLTLSRARDEQYF
TRBJ2-7 | TRBD2 | . | TRBV2 | TGTGCCAGCCGACTAGCAGGAGTGGAGGCGCAGTACTTC | CASRLAGVEAQYF
TRBJ2-5 | TRBD2 | . | TRBV5-4 | TGTGCCAGCAGCCGGAGGACTAGCGGGGGGCGGGGAGAGACCCAGTACTTC | CASSRRTSGGRGETQYF
TRBJ2-3 | . | . | TRBV7-2 | TGTGCCAGCAGCAACCCCGGGGAAGATACGCAGTATTTT | CASSNPGEDTQYF
TRBJ2-7 | TRBD2 | few | TRBV19 | TGTGCCAGCAGCCATAGCGGGAGGTACGAGCAGTACTTC | CASSHSGRYEQYF
TRBJ1-2 | . | . | TRBV28 | TGTGCCAGCAGCCCCGCCGAGGGCTACACCTTC | CASSPAEGYTF
TRBJ1-1 | . | . | TRBV7-9 | TGTGCCAGCAGCTTAGATTATAGGGGAGAGAACACTGAAGCTTTCTTT | CASSLDYRGENTEAFF
TRBJ1-3 | . | . | TRBV9 | TGTGCCAGCGGAGACAGTTTCTCTGGAAACACCATATATTTT | CASGDSFSGNTIYF
TRBJ2-1 | . | . | TRBV19 | TGTGCCAGTAGTATAGCGGGGCTAGAAGACAATGAGCAGTTCTTC | CASSIAGLEDNEQFF
TRBJ2-3 | TRBD2 | . | TRBV9 | TGTGCCAGCAGCGCCTCCGGGACTAGCGGCACAGATACGCAGTATTTT | CASSASGTSGTDTQYF
TRBJ2-7 | . | . | TRBV11-2 | TGTGCCAGCAGCACGGGACACTCCTCCTACGAGCAGTACTTC | CASSTGHSSYEQYF
TRBJ1-1 | . | once | TRBV7-2 | TGTGCCAGCAGCTTAGGGGGCGGGACTGAAGCTTTCTTT | CASSLGGGTEAFF
TRBJ1-6 | . | . | TRBV9 | TGTGCCAGCAGCGAAGGCACCCATTCACCCCTCCACTTT | CASSEGTHSPLHF
TRBJ1-1 | . | . | TRBV11-2 | TGTGCCAGCAGCCCTCGTTTCATTCTTGAAGCTTTCTTT | CASSPRFILEAFF
TRBJ2-5 | . | . | TRBV9 | TGTGCCAGCAGCGTAGCAGGACAAGAAGATCAGACCCAGTACTTC | CASSVAGQEDQTQYF
TRBJ2-6 | TRBD1 | . | TRBV6-5 | TGTGCCAGCAGTTCCTCAGGGGGCAGGGCCGTCCTGACTTTC | CASSSSGGRAVLTF
TRBJ1-6 | . | . | TRBV30 | TGTGCCTGGAGGGCGGGTTATAATTCACCCCTCCACTTT | CAWRAGYNSPLHF
TRBJ1-1 | . | . | TRBV27 | TGTGCCAGCAGTTTAACGCGCAGGGACACTGAAGCTTTCTTT | CASSLTRRDTEAFF
TRBJ2-1 | . | . | TRBV7-8 | TGTGCCAGCAGCTTAGAACAGGGCTCAGGAAATGAGCAGTTCTTC | CASSLEQGSGNEQFF
TRBJ2-2 | . | . | TRBV30 | TGTGCCTGGGATAGAGGGGAGAACACCGGGGAGCTGTTTTTT | CAWDRGENTGELFF
TRBJ2-3 | . | . | TRBV2 | TGTGCCAGCAGTGAAGAGGGGGGAAGCACAGATACGCAGTATTTT | CASSEEGGSTDTQYF
TRBJ2-5 | . | . | TRBV5-1 | TGCGCCAGCAGCCCTAATCAACAGGGGGGGTCGGAGACCCAGTACTTC | CASSPNQQGGSETQYF
TRBJ2-7 | TRBD1 | . | TRBV7-8 | TGTGCCAGCAGGGGACAGGGGGGCGAGCAGTACTTC | CASRGQGGEQYF
TRBJ2-2 | . | . | TRBV6-5 | TGTGCCAGCAGCACAGCAGGGAAGGCCGGGGAGCTGTTTTTT | CASSTAGKAGELFF
TRBJ1-1 | . | few | TRBV11-1 | TGTGCCAGCAGCACGATCGGGGTCGGCACTGAAGCTTTCTTT | CASSTIGVGTEAFF